A selection of T cell receptor beta chains follows, all from one sample in a study of technical replicates of blood from a handful of donors. The protocol was immunoSEQ multiplex PCR, while the TCRdb copy is restricted to in-frame clones and leaves out a portion. The sample holds about 85,000 clones, around 94% seen once. Source material: T cells isolated from PBMCs. All receptors come from a human donor in good health. The CDR3 runs from the conserved cysteine through the conserved F or W. The D gene is left open where the match is weak. Some rows mark clone size as missing; the rest say once, few, many or name a class of expanded clone.

>.|TRBJ2-1|.|TRBV27
CASSLSITSSYNEQFF
TGTGCCAGCAGTTTATCGATCACTAGCTCCTACAATGAGCAGTTCTTC
>.|TRBJ2-1|TRBD2|TRBV7-2
CASSQWGRREFYNEQFF
TGTGCCAGCAGCCAATGGGGCCGGCGGGAGTTCTACAATGAGCAGTTCTTC
>.|TRBJ2-3|TRBD2|TRBV19
CASNHPLAGIGDTQYF
TGTGCCAGTAACCACCCACTAGCGGGAATTGGAGATACGCAGTATTTT
>.|TRBJ2-4|.|TRBV11-1
CASSLAGAGVGDIQYF
TGTGCCAGCAGCTTAGCCGGCGCAGGGGTCGGCGACATTCAGTACTTC
>.|TRBJ2-5|.|TRBV5-1
CASSPLGGEETQYF
TGCGCCAGCAGCCCCTTAGGCGGGGAAGAGACCCAGTACTTC
>.|TRBJ2-7|TRBD2|TRBV30
CAWSVRVSGRGLEQYF
TGTGCCTGGAGTGTGCGGGTTAGCGGGAGAGGCCTGGAGCAGTACTTC
>.|TRBJ1-5|.|TRBV19
CASSTKFDRYSNQPQHF
TGTGCCAGTAGTACAAAGTTTGACAGGTATAGCAATCAGCCCCAGCATTTT
>.|TRBJ1-3|.|TRBV25-1
CASSSDLVEGNTIYF
TGTGCCAGCAGTTCAGACCTAGTCGAAGGAAACACCATATATTTT
>.|TRBJ1-5|.|TRBV4-1
CASSQDGAGAGNQPQHF
TGCGCCAGCAGCCAAGATGGGGCAGGGGCCGGCAATCAGCCCCAGCATTTT
>.|TRBJ2-5|.|TRBV5-1
CASSLWDTEIRETQYF
TGCGCCAGCAGCTTGTGGGACACCGAGATCAGGGAGACCCAGTACTTC
>.|TRBJ2-1|.|TRBV5-6
CASSSGEPYSYNEQFF
TGTGCCAGCAGTTCAGGGGAGCCCTACTCCTACAATGAGCAGTTCTTC
>.|TRBJ2-2|TRBD1|TRBV25-1
CAHADRGLTGELFF
TGTGCTCACGCTGACAGGGGTCTCACCGGGGAGCTGTTTTTT
>.|TRBJ2-3|.|TRBV18
CASSPPLDSNTQYF
TGTGCCAGCTCACCCCCGCTAGACTCCAATACGCAGTATTTT
>.|TRBJ2-3|TRBD1|TRBV13
CASSLARGRADTQYF
TGTGCCAGCAGCTTAGCCAGGGGGCGCGCAGATACGCAGTATTTT
>.|TRBJ2-7|TRBD2|TRBV5-1
CASSILAGGPGSGEQYF
TGCGCCAGCAGCATACTAGCGGGAGGGCCGGGGTCAGGGGAGCAGTACTTC
>.|TRBJ1-5|TRBD1|TRBV10-1
CASSTGTGQPQHF
TGCGCCAGCAGCACTGGGACAGGTCAGCCCCAGCATTTT
>once|TRBJ2-1|TRBD2|TRBV6-1
CASSGGTSGFYEQFF
TGTGCCAGCAGTGGGGGGACTAGCGGGTTTTATGAGCAGTTCTTC
>.|TRBJ1-4|TRBD1|TRBV5-4
CASSSGQANEKLFF
TGTGCCAGCAGCTCGGGACAGGCAAATGAAAAACTGTTTTTT
>.|TRBJ2-7|TRBD2|TRBV5-1
CASSPSLAESSYEQYF
TGCGCCAGCAGCCCCTCACTAGCGGAGAGCTCCTACGAGCAGTACTTC
>.|TRBJ2-1|TRBD2|TRBV2
CASMDGRARDEQFF
TGTGCCAGCATGGACGGGAGGGCCCGTGATGAGCAGTTCTTC
>.|TRBJ2-1|TRBD2|TRBV6-6
CASSVRTSGSNEQFF
TGTGCCAGCAGTGTAAGGACTAGCGGGTCCAATGAGCAGTTCTTC
>.|TRBJ1-3|TRBD1|TRBV6-5
CASRTGGQTGNTIYF
TGTGCCAGCAGGACAGGGGGTCAAACTGGAAACACCATATATTTT
>.|TRBJ2-6|.|TRBV7-3
CASSLMSTSGANVLTF
TGTGCCAGCAGCTTAATGTCCACTTCTGGGGCCAACGTCCTGACTTTC
>.|TRBJ2-5|.|TRBV5-1
CASSLKDNQETQYF
TGCGCCAGCAGCTTGAAAGACAACCAAGAGACCCAGTACTTC
>.|TRBJ2-7|TRBD2|TRBV23-1
CASTPPLGLAEHEQYF
TGCGCCAGCACCCCTCCCCTTGGACTAGCGGAACACGAGCAGTACTTC
>.|TRBJ2-7|TRBD1|TRBV27
CASSFRAGGEEQYF
TGTGCCAGCAGTTTCAGGGCAGGGGGTGAAGAGCAGTACTTC
>.|TRBJ2-7|TRBD2|TRBV30
CAWSVLAGGGYEQYF
TGTGCCTGGAGTGTCCTAGCGGGAGGTGGCTACGAGCAGTACTTC
>.|TRBJ2-7|.|TRBV5-6
CASSSSYEQYF
TGTGCCAGCAGCTCTAGCTACGAGCAGTACTTC
>.|TRBJ2-7|.|TRBV27
CASSLSRDNFYEQYF
TGTGCCAGCAGTTTATCTCGGGACAATTTCTACGAGCAGTACTTC
>.|TRBJ1-1|.|TRBV9
CASSVGLATEAFF
TGTGCCAGCAGCGTAGGTTTGGCCACTGAAGCTTTCTTT
>.|TRBJ1-2|.|TRBV2
CASLVGYGYTF
TGTGCCAGCCTGGTCGGGTATGGCTACACCTTC
>once|TRBJ2-7|TRBD2|TRBV7-9
CASSLSFLAGVGEQYF
TGTGCCAGCAGCTTATCTTTCCTAGCGGGAGTGGGCGAGCAGTACTTC
>.|TRBJ2-1|TRBD2|TRBV5-5
CASSHRASGRYNEQFF
TGTGCCAGCAGCCACCGGGCTAGCGGGAGGTACAATGAGCAGTTCTTC
>.|TRBJ2-7|.|TRBV4-3
CASSQDLAGVNYEQYF
TGCGCCAGCAGCCAAGATCTGGCAGGGGTAAATTACGAGCAGTACTTC
>.|TRBJ1-1|TRBD1|TRBV5-1
CASRDGRGQAAAFF
TGCGCCAGCAGAGACGGAAGGGGGCAGGCGGCGGCTTTCTTT
>.|TRBJ2-1|TRBD2|TRBV29-1
CSVQGETSGSLYEQFF
TGCAGCGTCCAGGGGGAGACTAGCGGGAGCCTATACGAGCAGTTCTTC
>.|TRBJ2-7|.|TRBV10-3
CAIRKTGMEGATYEQYF
TGTGCCATCAGGAAGACAGGGATGGAGGGAGCGACCTACGAGCAGTACTTC
>.|TRBJ2-5|TRBD1|TRBV28
CASRGTGGPETQYF
TGTGCCAGCAGAGGGACAGGGGGCCCAGAGACCCAGTACTTC
>.|TRBJ2-7|TRBD2|TRBV13
CASSLEPSGRAYEQYF
TGTGCCAGCAGCTTAGAACCTAGCGGGAGGGCGTACGAGCAGTACTTC
>once|TRBJ2-7|.|TRBV9
CASSVGGTLPYEQYF
TGTGCCAGCAGCGTAGGGGGGACTCTTCCCTACGAGCAGTACTTC
>.|TRBJ1-1|TRBD1|TRBV9
CASSFGTGYTEAFF
TGTGCCAGCAGCTTCGGGACAGGCTACACTGAAGCTTTCTTT
>.|TRBJ2-5|.|TRBV7-8
CASRRARAGTQETQYF
TGTGCCAGCAGACGAGCTAGGGCGGGAACTCAAGAGACCCAGTACTTC
>.|TRBJ2-1|TRBD1|TRBV13
CASSFYRGDEQFF
TGTGCCAGCAGCTTTTACAGGGGCGATGAGCAGTTCTTC
>.|TRBJ2-7|.|TRBV10-3
CATRQTSYEQYF
TGTGCCACCCGACAGACGTCCTACGAGCAGTACTTC
>.|TRBJ1-1|.|TRBV30
CAWSVNRGTTEAFF
TGTGCCTGGAGTGTAAACCGGGGGACCACTGAAGCTTTCTTT
>.|TRBJ1-5|.|TRBV2
CASSEARESNQPQHF
TGTGCCAGCAGTGAGGCAAGGGAGAGCAATCAGCCCCAGCATTTT
>.|TRBJ2-7|.|TRBV4-2
CASSQDLSEGPYEQYF
TGTGCCAGCAGCCAGGACTTATCAGAGGGCCCATACGAGCAGTACTTC
>.|TRBJ2-7|.|TRBV10-3
CAISEYAGQSYEQYF
TGTGCCATCAGTGAGTACGCGGGACAGTCCTACGAGCAGTACTTC
>.|TRBJ2-5|.|TRBV5-1
CASSSAGVLLETQYF
TGCGCCAGCAGCTCGGCAGGGGTTTTGTTGGAGACCCAGTACTTC